Each of the 23 T cell receptor beta chains below was sequenced from the same sample in a study of shared clonotypes between healthy human individuals. Clones were sequenced by immunoSEQ multiplex PCR, and TCRdb holds only the in-frame ones, with some missing. The profile shows over a million clones, more than 95% of them singletons. The source material was naive CD4+ T cells sorted from blood. Subset indicated: CD45RA+ positively selected. The receptors come from a man aged 25 to 40 in good health.

The gene calls are TRBV19 and TRBJ1-5; D is perhaps TRBD1 (5 bases). Germline V gene data show CDR1 as LNHDA and CDR2 as SQIVND (reference sequence). This CDR3 contains 13 residues. V was cut by 5 bases and J by 7 bases, with 12 bases left in between. The CDR3 DNA reads as TGTGCCAGTAGTCACAGTCCAGGGCAGCCCCAGCATTTT. This codes for CASSHSPGQPQHF.

Here the CDR3 reads CASSFRATFSTDTQYF. The CDR3 DNA reads as TGTGCCAGCAGCTTTCGGGCGACCTTTAGCACAGATACGCAGTATTTT. The V call is TRBV5-4, the J call TRBJ2-3; D remains ambiguous. The CDR3 contains 16 residues. CDR1 and CDR2 (germline): SGHNT, YYREEE (reference sequence). Trimming took 2 bases from V and 0 from J, leaving 13 bases between them.

The CDR3 DNA reads as TGCGCCAGCTCCTTAGCGGGAGGGCCAATGACCTACAATGAGCAGTTCTTC. Encoded protein: CASSLAGGPMTYNEQFF. V gene TRBV5-1 combines with J gene TRBJ2-1, with 11 bases lining up with TRBD2. The CDR3 contains 17 residues. V gave up 7 bases and J gave up 2 bases; unmatched junction bases: 11. Germline values: CDR1 SGHRS, CDR2 YFSETQ. Combining the CDR3 with reference TRBV5-1 and TRBJ2-1 gives the whole variable domain KAGVTQTPRYLIKTRGQQVTLSCSPISGHRSVSWYQQTPGQGLQFLFEYFSETQRNKGNFPGRFSGRQFSNSRSEMNVSTLELGDSALYLCASSLAGGPMTYNEQFFGPGTRLTVL.

The J gene is TRBJ2-5, the V gene TRBV27, with 10 bases fitting TRBD1. This CDR3 region has 14 residues. V trimming: 5 bases; J trimming: 7 bases; junction bases outside the gene matches: 7. CDR1 and CDR2 (germline): MNHEY, SMNVEV (reference sequence). The CDR3 protein is CASSVSGQGMTQYF. CDR3 nucleotide sequence: TGTGCCAGCAGTGTCTCGGGACAGGGGATGACCCAGTACTTC.

The chain carries TRBV2 and TRBJ2-2, with D possibly TRBD1 on 6 matching bases. The V gene lost 1 base and the J gene lost 7 bases, with 10 bases spanning the gap. Germline V gives CDR1 SNHLY, CDR2 FYNNEI. CDR3 length: 14 residues. CDR3 nucleotide sequence: TGTGCCAGCAGTGAAGACAGGGTGGGCGGGGAGCTGTTTTTT. Its translation: CASSEDRVGGELFF.

This chain connects TRBV6-1 to TRBJ2-1; 8 nucleotides line up with TRBD1. After removal of 11 bases from V and 10 bases from J, the junction contained 7 bases not matched to a gene. The length of the CDR3 is 11 residues. Germline V CDR1 and CDR2: MNHNS, SASEGT. The CDR3 sequence: CAGRRGREQFF. CDR3 nucleotides: TGTGCCGGACGCAGGGGGCGAGAGCAGTTCTTC.

The chain carries TRBV29-1 and TRBJ2-1, with TRBD2 matching 9 bases. Per the germline V gene, CDR1 is SQVTM and CDR2 is ANQGSEA. This CDR3 has 15 amino acids. V lost 3 bases to trimming and J lost 0 bases; unmatched junction nucleotides: 3. The CDR3 region has the DNA TGCAGCGTTGAGCCGCGGGGGGGCTCCTACAATGAGCAGTTCTTC. As protein: CSVEPRGGSYNEQFF.

The J gene is TRBJ2-4, the V gene TRBV28, with TRBD2 identical over 7 bases. V trimming: 4 bases; J trimming: 1 base; junction bases outside the gene matches: 10. This CDR3 is built from 17 residues. Germline-derived CDR1 and CDR2 are MDHEN and SYDVKM. The CDR3 loop is CASSSTAGKLAKNIQYF. DNA of the CDR3: TGTGCCAGCAGTTCGACAGCGGGGAAACTGGCCAAAAACATTCAGTACTTC.

The genes are TRBV20-1 and TRBJ2-2; no clear D gene. The CDR3 totals 11 residues. From germline, CDR1 is DFQATT and CDR2 SNEGSKA (reference sequence). V was cut by 5 bases and J by 7 bases, with 8 bases left in between. CDR3 residues: CSAHVVGELFF. The CDR3 coding sequence is TGCAGTGCTCACGTTGTCGGGGAGCTGTTTTTT.

The chain carries TRBV6-6 and TRBJ2-1; the match to TRBD1 covers 7 bases. Germline CDR1 is MNHNY and CDR2 is SVGAGI (reference sequence). V gave up 5 bases and J gave up 8 bases; unmatched junction bases: 6. This CDR3 region has 13 residues. CDR3 bases: TGTGCCAGCAGTCCGGGACAGTTCTATGAGCAGTTCTTC. Translated: CASSPGQFYEQFF.

The chain is built from TRBV19 and TRBJ2-1; TRBD1 or TRBD2 may be the D gene (5 bases each). The CDR3 contains 15 residues. Germline V lookup: CDR1 LNHDA, CDR2 SQIVND (reference sequence). V was cut by 7 bases and J by 0 bases, with 13 bases left in between. CDR3 bases: TGTGCCAGTAAAAGCCGGGACCCCTCCTACAATGAGCAGTTCTTC. Residues: CASKSRDPSYNEQFF.

In this sample, this clone turned up once. The chain links TRBV7-2 to TRBJ2-2; the D call may be TRBD1 or TRBD2 (5 bases each). The CDR3 has 16 amino acids. V was pared by 6 bases and J by 3 bases, with 17 bases between. Germline values: CDR1 SGHTA, CDR2 FQGNSA. The CDR3 protein is CASRGYRGRYTGELFF. The CDR3 nucleotides read TGTGCCAGCAGGGGGTATAGGGGACGTTACACCGGGGAGCTGTTTTTT.

This chain connects TRBV29-1 to TRBJ2-3; D is possibly TRBD2 (6 bases). V lost 5 bases, J lost 6 bases, and 21 bases lay in between. CDR3 length equals 15 residues. The V gene's germline CDR1 is SQVTM and CDR2 ANQGSEA. The CDR3 nucleotides are TGCAGCGTTCTCGGCTTGAGCGGGCCTGGGGATACGCAGTATTTT. Translating it yields CSVLGLSGPGDTQYF.

This chain joins TRBV5-4 and TRBJ2-7; D call uncertain. The V and J ends lost 2 bases and 2 bases respectively, with 5 bases between them. The CDR3 spans 12 residues. CDR1 is SGHNT and CDR2 is YYREEE in the germline V gene (reference sequence). The DNA of the CDR3 is TGTGCCAGCAGCTTACAGACCTACGAGCAGTACTTC. Residues: CASSLQTYEQYF. Full variable domain (remainder filled in from reference TRBV5-4 and TRBJ2-7): ETGVTQSPTHLIKTRGQQVTLRCSSQSGHNTVSWYQQALGQGPQFIFQYYREEENGRGNFPPRFSGLQFPNYSSELNVNALELDDSALYLCASSLQTYEQYFGPGTRLTVT.

The V and J genes are TRBV21-1 and TRBJ1-3; TRBD1, the table's D call, was not compared with the DNA. TRBV21-1 counts as a pseudogene. CDR3 length equals 20 residues. As DNA, the CDR3 is TGTGCCAGCAGCAAAGATGGTGTTTTGGGGACAGGGTTTACTGGAAACACCATATATTTT. Its translation is CASSKDGVLGTGFTGNTIYF.

The J gene is TRBJ1-2, the V gene TRBV5-1; D is uncertain. V shed 3 bases and J shed 6 bases, with 18 bases lying between them. The CDR3 is 15 residues long. From germline, CDR1 is SGHRS and CDR2 YFSETQ. CDR3 protein: CASSSSITSYDGYTF. The CDR3 DNA reads as TGCGCCAGCAGCTCGTCAATCACTTCTTATGATGGCTACACCTTC. The entire variable domain, with the rest obtained from reference TRBV5-1 and TRBJ1-2, is as follows: KAGVTQTPRYLIKTRGQQVTLSCSPISGHRSVSWYQQTPGQGLQFLFEYFSETQRNKGNFPGRFSGRQFSNSRSEMNVSTLELGDSALYLCASSSSITSYDGYTFGSGTRLTVV.

As concerns this clone: This sample includes further DNA sequences coding for the same CDR3. This chain connects TRBV2 to TRBJ1-5, with a weak D call TRBD1 (6 bases). The CDR3 has 14 residues. Trimming pared 1 base from V and 4 bases from J, leaving 8 bases between. Germline V lookup: CDR1 SNHLY, CDR2 FYNNEI. The CDR3 reads CASSEGQVNQPQHF. CDR3 coding DNA: TGTGCCAGCAGTGAAGGACAGGTGAATCAGCCCCAGCATTTT. Combining the CDR3 with reference TRBV2 and TRBJ1-5 gives the whole variable domain EPEVTQTPSHQVTQMGQEVILRCVPISNHLYFYWYRQILGQKVEFLVSFYNNEISEKSEIFDDQFSVERPDGSNFTLKIRSTKLEDSAMYFCASSEGQVNQPQHFGDGTRLSIL.

The V and J genes are TRBV5-8 and TRBJ2-7; D gene unclear. Trimming removed 4 bases at V and 6 bases at J, with 11 bases between. Germline lookup yields CDR1 SGHTS and CDR2 YDEGEE. The CDR3 covers 12 residues. This CDR3 is CASSGPGREQYF. The CDR3, as DNA: TGTGCCAGCAGCGGGCCGGGCCGCGAGCAGTACTTC.

This rearrangement joins TRBV6-1 to TRBJ2-1, with D maybe TRBD1 (6 bases). V lost 1 base and J lost 2, with 9 bases in between. This CDR3 contains 15 residues. Germline V gene sequence: CDR1 MNHNS, CDR2 SASEGT. The CDR3: CASSEGGQPYNEQFF. CDR3 DNA: TGTGCCAGCAGTGAAGGGGGACAACCCTACAATGAGCAGTTCTTC.

The chain uses TRBV15 and TRBJ1-5; 11 bases match TRBD1. The V and J ends lost 0 bases and 9 bases, in that order; junction bases with no gene match: 10. CDR1 and CDR2 (germline): LNHNV, YYDKDF (reference sequence). There are 17 residues in the CDR3. This CDR3 reads CATSRDIGTGGLSPQHF. As DNA, the CDR3 is TGTGCCACCAGCAGAGATATCGGGACAGGGGGACTATCGCCCCAGCATTTT.

The rearrangement links TRBV10-1 to TRBJ2-3, with 7 bases aligning to TRBD2. CDR1 and CDR2 (germline): WNHNN, SYGVQD (reference sequence). Trimming removed 4 bases from V and 5 bases from J; junction bases left unmatched: 9. The CDR3 is 15 amino acids. The DNA for the CDR3 is TGCGCCAGCAGTGTTGCGGGAGCTAATAAAGATACGCAGTATTTT. Its translation is CASSVAGANKDTQYF.

The J gene is TRBJ2-7, the V gene TRBV28; D may correspond to TRBD1 or TRBD2 (5 bases each). The CDR3 contains 14 residues. The germline V gene encodes CDR1 MDHEN and CDR2 SYDVKM. Trimming took 3 bases from V and 2 from J, leaving 11 bases between them. CDR3 DNA: TGTGCCAGCAGTTTCAGGGCGGGCCCCTACGAGCAGTACTTC. It is translated as CASSFRAGPYEQYF. The variable domain in full, completed from reference TRBV28 and TRBJ2-7, reads DVKVTQSSRYLVKRTGEKVFLECVQDMDHENMFWYRQDPGLGLRLIYFSYDVKMKEKGDIPEGYSVSREKKERFSLILESASTNQTSMYLCASSFRAGPYEQYFGPGTRLTVT.

The chain recombines TRBV30 with TRBJ2-7; 8 bases align to TRBD2. Per the germline V gene, CDR1 is GTSNPN and CDR2 is SVGIG (reference sequence). The CDR3 covers 16 residues. V trimming: 3 bases; J trimming: 2 bases; junction bases outside the gene matches: 12. The CDR3 DNA sequence: TGTGCCTGGAGAGGGACTAGGATAGGTGGGGCCTACGAGCAGTACTTC. It codes for CAWRGTRIGGAYEQYF.